A selection of T cell receptor beta chains follows, all from one sample in a study of blood T cell repertoires in COVID-19. Sequenced by immunoSEQ multiplex PCR; TCRdb stores in-frame clones only, minus some. The sample records tens of thousands of clones, about 85% being singletons. The sample taken for sequencing was peripheral blood. These receptors came from a human donor in a cohort sampled during active COVID-19. Each CDR3 is given with its conserved first and last residue. Each record gives: clone size, D gene, V gene, J gene, CDR3 DNA, CDR3 protein. D genes are given only for firm matches. Some rows have no size entry. The others give once, few or many, or a class for an expanded clone.

>NA|NA|TRBV6-1|TRBJ1-2
TGTGCCAGCAGTGAAGCGTGGTCGGCCCAGGGGAATGGCTACACCTTC
CASSEAWSAQGNGYTF
>NA|NA|TRBV28|TRBJ1-4
TGTGCCAGCAGTACCCCCAGCAGAGGGAATGAAAAACTGTTTTTT
CASSTPSRGNEKLFF
>NA|TRBD2|TRBV7-9|TRBJ2-7
TGTGCCAGCAGCTTAATTATGGCGGGAGCCTCCTACGAGCAGTACTTC
CASSLIMAGASYEQYF
>few|NA|TRBV3-1/TRBV3-2|TRBJ2-2
TGTGCCAGCAGCCGCGACAAATACACCGGGGAGCTGTTTTTT
CASSRDKYTGELFF
>NA|TRBD1|TRBV24-1|TRBJ2-5
TGTGCCACCAGTGACAGGACAGGGATCATTGGAGAGACCCAGTACTTC
CATSDRTGIIGETQYF
>NA|NA|TRBV5-1|TRBJ2-1
TGCGCCAGCAGCTTCTCGGGGGTGGGGAATAATGAGCAGTTCTTC
CASSFSGVGNNEQFF
>NA|NA|TRBV7-9|TRBJ1-1
TGTGCCAGCAGCCCCCATTCTGAAGCTTTCTTT
CASSPHSEAFF
>NA|NA|TRBV6-5|TRBJ2-7
TGTGCCAGCAGTAGGACAGAAAATTACGAGCAGTACTTC
CASSRTENYEQYF
>NA|NA|TRBV5-5|TRBJ1-4
TGTGCCAGCAGCTTGGCCGCGGGGGCAACTAATGAAAAACTGTTTTTT
CASSLAAGATNEKLFF
>NA|NA|TRBV19|TRBJ2-5
TGTGCCAGTAGTAGGAATCGCCGGGAGCCCGGGAAAGAGACCCAGTACTTC
CASSRNRREPGKETQYF
>once|NA|TRBV7-6|TRBJ2-7
TGTGCCAGCAGCTTTGGAACAGGGAGTTCCTACGAGCAGTACTTC
CASSFGTGSSYEQYF
>NA|NA|TRBV20-1|TRBJ2-6
TGCAGTGCTAGTTTTCGGGAATCTGGGGCCAACGTCCTGACTTTC
CSASFRESGANVLTF
>NA|NA|TRBV20-1|TRBJ2-7
TGCAGTGCTAGGGGGGGAGAGCAGTACTTC
CSARGGEQYF
>NA|TRBD1|TRBV11-2|TRBJ1-2
TGTGCCAGCAGCTTAGATCGACAGGGGGGCAATTATGGCTACACCTTC
CASSLDRQGGNYGYTF
>NA|NA|TRBV4-2|TRBJ1-2
TGTGCCAGCAGCCAAGATCTCACAGGAGCTGGCTACACCTTC
CASSQDLTGAGYTF
>NA|TRBD2|TRBV25-1|TRBJ2-1
TGTGCTACAACACTAAGCGGGAGGGGAAATGAGCAGTTCTTC
CATTLSGRGNEQFF
>few|NA|TRBV5-4|TRBJ2-1
TGTGCCAGCAGAGGGGGGGGTGATGAGCAGTTCTTC
CASRGGGDEQFF